The T cell receptor (beta chain) under discussion was sequenced for a study of cytomegalovirus exposure and HLA in healthy donors. Study results and limitations: In vitro assays verified that three CMV-associated chains recognized CMV antigens specifically. Cytomegalovirus-associated TCR beta chains were listed, numbering roughly 150. According to a subsequent analysis, TCR clusters from the first cohort were inclined to appear together in the 120 validation repertoires.

TCRdb's table, derived via immunoSEQ multiplex PCR, lists solely in-frame clones and lacks some. The sample includes around 300,000 clones, around 90% of them seen just once. In this sample, this clone turned up a few times. Its antigen remains unidentified. The V and J ends lost 4 bases and 6 bases respectively, with 9 bases between them. The CDR3 covers 13 residues. The V gene's germline CDR1 is MGHRA and CDR2 YSYEKL. The sequence was collected from a man aged 30-40 years in good health and CMV-seronegative. Input material: PBMCs. This rearrangement joins TRBV4-1 to TRBJ2-2; the D is unclear. The CDR3: CASSRVPAGELFF. The CDR3 DNA reads TGCGCCAGCAGCCGAGTACCGGCCGGGGAGCTGTTTTTT.